Described below is a single TCR beta chain sequence and its context. One entry per CDR3 protein, called by TCRdb with MiXCR from the RT-PCR reads. The table records hundreds of thousands of distinct CDR3 sequences, around 14% of them present only once. CDR1 and CDR2 from the germline V gene are MNHEY and SVGAGI. This CDR3 contains 13 residues. Trimming cost V 6 bases and J 7 bases, with 14 bases left between them. This chain connects TRBV6-5 to TRBJ2-3; unclear D gene. The source material was memory CD4+ T cells from blood. The sequence was obtained from a female donor in good health, serving as a healthy control. The CDR3 nucleotides are TGTGCCAGCAGGGGCTTAGGGTCAAATACGCAGTATTTT. Translated: CASRGLGSNTQYF.